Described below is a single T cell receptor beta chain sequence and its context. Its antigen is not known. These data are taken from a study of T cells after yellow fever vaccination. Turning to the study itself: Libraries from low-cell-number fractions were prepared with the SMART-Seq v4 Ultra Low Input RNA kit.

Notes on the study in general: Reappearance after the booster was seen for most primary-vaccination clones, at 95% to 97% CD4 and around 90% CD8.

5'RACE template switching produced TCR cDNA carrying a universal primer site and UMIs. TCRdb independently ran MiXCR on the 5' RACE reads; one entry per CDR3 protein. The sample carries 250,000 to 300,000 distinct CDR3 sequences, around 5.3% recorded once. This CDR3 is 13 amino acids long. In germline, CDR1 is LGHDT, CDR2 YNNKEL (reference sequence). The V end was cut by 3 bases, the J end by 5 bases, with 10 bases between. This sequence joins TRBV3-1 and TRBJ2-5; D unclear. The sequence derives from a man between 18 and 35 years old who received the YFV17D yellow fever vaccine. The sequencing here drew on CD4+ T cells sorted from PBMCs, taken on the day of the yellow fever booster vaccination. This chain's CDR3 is CASSHSGLETQYF. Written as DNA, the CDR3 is TGTGCCAGCAGCCATTCCGGGCTGGAGACCCAGTACTTC.